The T cell receptor beta chain described here comes from a study of Graves' ophthalmopathy and Graves' hyperthyroidism. This clonotype was seen ten or more times. As yet, its antigen is unknown. Investigators amplified TCR beta CDR3 regions from RNA transcripts. Second-round multiplex PCR came after first-round RT-PCR with HTBI primers. One entry per CDR3 protein, called by TCRdb with MiXCR from the multiplex PCR reads. The data show under 250,000 distinct CDR3 sequences, 20% to 25% seen once. Findings and caveats of the study: Most thyroid clonotypes with frequency above 0.001 were detected in blood too.

Every ophthalmopathy donor presented moderate-to-severe activity, CAS ≥3, NOSPECS ≥4 and duration under 3 months. Orbital computed tomography and thyroid ultrasound, along with TRAb, serum thyroxine and clinical symptoms, underpinned diagnosis. PBMCs had their origin in fresh peripheral blood (around 10 ml). Germline CDR1 reads MDHEN; CDR2 reads SYDVKM. The germline V and J ends were trimmed by 7 bases and 1 base, with 10 bases remaining between them. This CDR3 spans 13 amino acids. The V and J genes are TRBV28 and TRBJ1-2, with TRBD1 as a possible D gene (6 bases). Sequencing was done on a sample of peripheral blood. The TCR originated in a woman between 50 and 59 years old with Graves' ophthalmopathy. DNA for the CDR3: TGTGCCAGCAAATCGGGACATAACTATGGCTACACCTTC. Translation: CASKSGHNYGYTF.